Below are 27 T cell receptor beta chains sequenced from a single sample in a study of blood T cells in healthy people across ages. A second about 7 to 11 cycle PCR used barcoded and J-beta primers. In TCRdb, the 5' RACE reads were re-called with MiXCR into one record per CDR3 protein. This sample yields about 640,000 distinct CDR3 sequences, of which approximately 30% are seen a single time; around 14% belongs to the top ten. The sequenced sample consisted of blood. These TCRs come from a woman older than 75 in good health.

This clonotype was found many times. The J gene is TRBJ2-1, the V gene TRBV20-1; TRBD2 matches at 13 bases. CDR1 is DFQATT and CDR2 is SNEGSKA in the germline V gene (reference sequence). The CDR3 runs to 15 residues. Germline trimming cut 7 bases from V and 7 bases from J; bases unmatched to any gene: 10. The CDR3 reads CSGGGLAGVLNEQFF. The CDR3 DNA reads as TGCAGTGGGGGAGGACTAGCGGGGGTTCTAAATGAGCAGTTCTTC.

V usage is TRBV6-1 and J usage is TRBJ2-1, with D possibly called TRBD1 or TRBD2 (5 bases each). The V and J ends lost 4 bases and 7 bases respectively, with 20 bases between them. The CDR3 is made up of 16 amino acids. Per the germline V gene, CDR1 is MNHNS and CDR2 is SASEGT. CDR3 DNA sequence: TGTGCCAGCAGTGTAATACCCGGTGGGGGACGGAATGAGCAGTTCTTC. It encodes CASSVIPGGGRNEQFF.

This clonotype was picked up many times. J is TRBJ1-2 and V is TRBV29-1, with D unclear. The ends were cut back, 2 bases at V and 0 bases at J, with 7 bases in the middle. Germline lookup yields CDR1 SQVTM and CDR2 ANQGSEA. This CDR3 contains 13 residues. As DNA, the CDR3 is TGCAGCGTTGAAACGGTAGCTAACTATGGCTACACCTTC. Its protein product is CSVETVANYGYTF.

The V and J genes are TRBV12-3 or TRBV12-4 and TRBJ1-1; D gene uncertain. The CDR3 spans 14 residues. Deletions cut 3 bases from V and 0 bases from J, with 8 bases between. CDR3 region: CASSFWGVNTEAFF. CDR3 coding DNA: TGTGCCAGCAGTTTTTGGGGAGTGAACACTGAAGCTTTCTTT.

As to this clonotype: One base away lies a much larger clone, so this may be a sequencing read error. V is TRBV30 and J is TRBJ1-6, with D perhaps TRBD1 (6 bases). Germline assignment: CDR1 GTSNPN and CDR2 SVGIG (reference sequence). The CDR3 length is 15 residues. The CDR3 sequence is CAWSVWDIANSPPHF. CDR3 nucleotide sequence: TGTGCCTGGAGTGTCTGGGACATAGCAAATTCACCCCCCCACTTT.

The chain combines TRBV20-1 with TRBJ2-7, with 9 bases aligning to TRBD2. V trimming: 3 bases; J trimming: 6 bases; junction bases outside the gene matches: 9. The germline CDR1 and CDR2 sequences are DFQATT and SNEGSKA (reference sequence). This CDR3 spans 14 amino acids. The CDR3 reads CSARKAGGAREQYF. As DNA, the CDR3 is TGCAGTGCTAGGAAGGCGGGGGGGGCCCGCGAGCAGTACTTC.

This clonotype was counted ten times or more. V usage is TRBV27 and J usage is TRBJ1-2, with D perhaps matching TRBD1 (6 bases). With 2 bases removed from V and 7 bases from J, the gap between germline ends came to 20 bases. From germline, CDR1 is MNHEY and CDR2 SMNVEV (reference sequence). The CDR3 extends over 16 amino acids. The CDR3, as DNA: TGTGCCAGCAGTTTAGACGACGGAGGCAGGGGCGGTGGCTACACCTTC. It yields the protein CASSLDDGGRGGGYTF.

This clonotype was counted once. The DNA for the CDR3 is TGTGCCAGCAGTTACGGGACCGAAGGGGGCTATGGCTACACCTTC. Translated: CASSYGTEGGYGYTF. The V and J genes are TRBV6-2 or TRBV6-3 and TRBJ1-2; D possibly corresponds to TRBD1 (6 bases). The ends were cut back, 2 bases at V and 4 bases at J, with 14 bases in the middle. Germline CDR1 MNHEY, CDR2 SVGEGT. The CDR3 runs to 15 residues.

This clonotype has at least ten counts. The chain employs TRBV7-9 and TRBJ2-7; TRBD1 is a possible D gene (6 bases). The germline V gene encodes CDR1 SEHNR and CDR2 FQNEAQ (reference sequence). V was cut by 0 bases and J by 5 bases, with 11 bases left in between. The CDR3 has 14 amino acids. CDR3 amino acids: CASSLATGNDEQYF. The CDR3 nucleotides read TGTGCCAGCAGCTTAGCAACAGGGAACGACGAGCAGTACTTC.

This clonotype has at least ten counts. The V gene is TRBV12-3 or TRBV12-4, the J gene TRBJ2-3; a weak D match, TRBD2 (7 bases). The V and J ends lost 10 bases and 5 bases respectively, with 16 bases between them. CDR3 length: 13 residues. The DNA of the CDR3 is TGTGCCACCCGAGGGGGGGCGGTAGATACGCAGTATTTT. Translated, it gives CATRGGAVDTQYF.

This clonotype came up many times. The chain joins TRBV7-2 to TRBJ1-2, with a tentative D call TRBD1 (5 bases). From germline, CDR1 is SGHTA and CDR2 FQGNSA. The V gene lost 5 bases and the J gene lost 4 bases, with 14 bases spanning the gap. The CDR3 loop spans 14 amino acids. In DNA form, the CDR3 reads TGTGCCAGCAGCAGAATGGGGGGGGGCTATGGCTACACCTTC. Its translation: CASSRMGGGYGYTF.

This CDR3 is CASGRVVTDTQYF. In DNA form, the CDR3 reads TGTGCCAGCGGGAGGGTCGTAACAGATACGCAGTATTTT. This chain uses TRBV6-5 with TRBJ2-3, with 7 bases matching TRBD2. This CDR3 region has 13 residues. Germline V CDR1 and CDR2: MNHEY, SVGAGI. Germline trimming cut 8 bases from V and 3 bases from J; bases unmatched to any gene: 5.

There are a few counts of this clonotype. The rearrangement links TRBV20-1 to TRBJ2-5; a weak D match, TRBD1 (6 bases). The J call may be mistaken, given a closer DNA end match to TRBJ2-7. This CDR3 comprises 11 residues. Germline CDR1 is DFQATT and CDR2 is SNEGSKA (reference sequence). The CDR3 DNA sequence: TGCAGTGCGAGGACAGCCTACGAGCAGTACTTC. The encoded protein is CSARTAYEQYF.

This clonotype was seen a handful of times. A single base separates this from a much larger clone, so it may be a read error. This chain uses TRBV7-2 with TRBJ2-7; TRBD2 agrees at 11 bases. The DNA end is more similar to TRBJ2-4, so the J call may be wrong. Germline CDR1 SGHTA, CDR2 FQGNSA. The CDR3 extends over 16 amino acids. The CDR3 DNA sequence: TGTGCCAACAGCTTCGATAGCGGGGGGGCCGGAAACATTCAGTACTTC. It yields the protein CANSFDSGGAGNIQYF.

The chain has TRBV27 and TRBJ2-3; 12 nucleotides agree with TRBD2. Germline trimming cut 6 bases from V and 2 bases from J; bases unmatched to any gene: 12. This CDR3 region has 18 residues. Germline assignment: CDR1 MNHEY and CDR2 SMNVEV (reference sequence). The CDR3, as DNA: TGTGCCAGCAGACGGACTAGCGGGGTTGTTATTTTCACAGATACGCAGTATTTT. The encoded protein is CASRRTSGVVIFTDTQYF.

Turning to this clonotype: Just one base apart from a much larger clone, this may be a read error. The chain carries TRBV6-6 and TRBJ1-4, with D possibly TRBD1 on 6 matching bases. CDR1 MNHNY and CDR2 SVGAGI come from the germline V gene (reference sequence). This CDR3 contains 15 residues. DNA for the CDR3: TGTGCCAGCAGTACCCCACAGGGCTTTAATGAAAAACCGTTTTTT. This encodes CASSTPQGFNEKPFF.

The chain is built from TRBV6-2 or TRBV6-3 and TRBJ2-7; TRBD2 aligns across 7 bases. The better agreement between TRBJ2-5 and the DNA end casts doubt on the J call. CDR1 MNHEY and CDR2 SVGEGT come from the germline V gene. This CDR3 is 13 amino acids long. The CDR3 region is CAIKAGPGETQYF. The CDR3 nucleotides are TGTGCCATCAAAGCGGGGCCGGGGGAGACCCAGTACTTC.

This chain connects TRBV9 to TRBJ1-1; no reliable D call. The CDR3 contains 15 residues. Germline CDR1 SGDLS, CDR2 YYNGEE. The germline V and J ends were trimmed by 4 bases and 1 base, with 14 bases remaining between them. Here the CDR3 reads CASSPRAGANTEAFF. CDR3 nucleotides: TGTGCCAGCAGCCCCCGGGCGGGAGCGAACACTGAAGCTTTCTTT. The whole variable domain, filled in from reference TRBV9 and TRBJ1-1, reads DSGVTQTPKHLITATGQRVTLRCSPRSGDLSVYWYQQSLDQGLQFLIQYYNGEERAKGNILERFSAQQFPDLHSELNLSSLELGDSALYFCASSPRAGANTEAFFGQGTRLTVV.

Of note for this clonotype: A read error may explain this, as a much larger clone is one base away. The V gene is TRBV5-6, the J gene TRBJ1-2; 12 bases are shared with TRBD1. The germline V gene encodes CDR1 SGHDT and CDR2 YYEEEE. The CDR3 runs to 16 residues. In nucleotides, the CDR3 is TGTACCAGCATCGCCGGGACAGGGGGCTGGAACTATGGCTACACCTTC. This encodes CTSIAGTGGWNYGYTF.

On this clonotype: A much larger clonotype is one base distant, so this may be a read error. The J gene is TRBJ2-5, the V gene TRBV28, with no clear D. The CDR3 sequence is 14 residues long. V was trimmed by 6 bases and J by 5 bases, leaving 16 bases between them. Germline assignment: CDR1 MDHEN and CDR2 SYDVKM. The CDR3 protein is CASSPPNWVETQYF. The CDR3 nucleotides are TGTGCCAGCAGCCCCCCCAACTGGGTGGAGACCCAGTACTTC.

This clonotype was recorded many times. The chain links TRBV6-6 to TRBJ1-6; 7 positions match TRBD1. V lost 2 bases and J lost 8; bases outside the gene matches: 3. There are 14 residues in the CDR3. CDR1 and CDR2 (germline): MNHNY, SVGAGI (reference sequence). The CDR3 nucleotides read TGTGCCAGCAGTTACAGGACAGGTGATTCACCCCTCCACTTT. Encoded protein: CASSYRTGDSPLHF.

This clonotype was detected a few times. The V and J genes are TRBV5-1 and TRBJ2-7; 8 positions agree with TRBD1. This CDR3 is 14 amino acids long. Unmatched junction bases numbered 8, after V lost 3 bases and J lost 6 bases. Germline CDR1 reads SGHRS; CDR2 reads YFSETQ. In nucleotides, the CDR3 is TGCGCCAGCAGCTGGCAGGGGGCCCCCTTCGAGCAGTACTTC. Amino acids: CASSWQGAPFEQYF.

This clonotype turned up a few times. The chain recombines TRBV14 with TRBJ2-2; 9 positions agree with TRBD2. In germline, CDR1 is SGHDN, CDR2 FVKESK. V lost 5 bases and J lost 7; bases outside the gene matches: 8. The CDR3 loop spans 15 amino acids. CDR3 in amino acids: CASSVRSGGIGELFF. The DNA of the CDR3 is TGTGCCAGCAGCGTTCGGAGCGGGGGGATCGGGGAGCTGTTTTTT.

This clonotype was found a few times. Just one base apart from a much larger clone, this may be a read error. CDR3 protein: CSVRESGRSYTEQYF. For the CDR3, the DNA is TGCAGTGTTAGAGAAAGCGGTAGGTCGTATACTGAGCAGTACTTC. The V and J genes are TRBV20-1 and TRBJ2-5, with D tentatively TRBD2 (5 bases). The germline V gene has CDR1 DFQATT and CDR2 SNEGSKA (reference sequence). CDR3 length: 15 residues.

This clonotype appeared many times. The rearrangement links TRBV7-2 to TRBJ2-3; 12 nucleotides match TRBD1. CDR1 is SGHTA, CDR2 FQGNSA, per germline. With 6 bases clipped from V and 5 bases from J, the junction kept 12 bases outside the gene matches. The CDR3 runs 17 residues. The CDR3 reads CASRNRGQGAPIDTQYF. The CDR3 DNA reads as TGTGCCAGCAGGAATAGGGGACAGGGGGCGCCGATAGATACGCAGTATTTT.

About this clonotype: A much larger clone is a single base away; this may be a read error. CDR3 coding DNA: TGCAGTGCTAACCCAGCGGGGGGGATCAATGAGCAGTACTTC. This sequence encodes CSANPAGGINEQYF. The chain carries TRBV20-1 and TRBJ2-5; 10 bases are a match to TRBD2. The CDR3 loop spans 14 amino acids. In germline, CDR1 is DFQATT, CDR2 SNEGSKA (reference sequence). With V trimmed by 4 bases and J by 11 bases, 13 bases remained unmatched.

This clonotype was recorded at least ten times. J is TRBJ1-2 and V is TRBV5-1, with D uncertain. The V gene's germline CDR1 is SGHRS and CDR2 YFSETQ. Trimming cost V 0 bases and J 8 bases, with 14 bases left between them. The CDR3 is made up of 14 amino acids. CDR3 in DNA: TGCGCCAGCAGCTTGGCCACAGCAGCCGGAGGCTACACCTTC. It codes for CASSLATAAGGYTF.